These T cell receptor beta chains were read from a single sample in a study of shared clonotypes between healthy human individuals. This table comes from immunoSEQ multiplex PCR, and its TCRdb copy is limited to in-frame clones, with some not included. The table includes roughly 600,000 clones, 95% to 98% detected once. Sequenced input: naive CD8+ T cells sorted from blood. These receptors were taken from a man under 40 in good health. CDR3s include the opening cysteine and the closing phenylalanine or tryptophan. The D gene is left open where the match is weak. Rows may omit the clone size; those that give it use once, few, many or a size class.

abundance,v_gene,j_gene,d_gene,CDR3nt,CDR3aa
NA,TRBV5-5,TRBJ2-5,NA,TGTGCCAGCAGCTTGGTAGTGGAGGCGGAGACCCAGTACTTC,CASSLVVEAETQYF
NA,TRBV7-3,TRBJ1-1,NA,TGTGCCAGCAGCTTAAGCGGGGGGCGCGTGAACACTGAAGCTTTCTTT,CASSLSGGRVNTEAFF
NA,TRBV7-9,TRBJ1-2,NA,TGTGCCAGCAGGGGGGGATCCGAAAACTATGGCTACACCTTC,CASRGGSENYGYTF
NA,TRBV7-3,TRBJ2-3,TRBD2,TGTGCCAGCAGCCCTCTAGCGGGAGCCGCAGATACGCAGTATTTT,CASSPLAGAADTQYF
NA,TRBV27,TRBJ2-1,NA,TGTGCCAGCACGGGCGGGAACAGGTACAATGAGCAGTTCTTC,CASTGGNRYNEQFF
NA,TRBV7-9,TRBJ2-4,TRBD1,TGTGCCAGCAGCTCTGGACAGGGGAAAGCCAAAAACATTCAGTACTTC,CASSSGQGKAKNIQYF
NA,TRBV29-1,TRBJ2-5,NA,TGCAGCGCCACCCGGCAGGGGGGAGGTGAGACCCAGTACTTC,CSATRQGGGETQYF
once,TRBV30,TRBJ2-2,NA,TGTGCCTGGAGTGGGACCCACGGGGAGCTGTTTTTT,CAWSGTHGELFF
NA,TRBV5-1,TRBJ2-1,TRBD2,TGCGCCAGCAGCTTTACCATTAGCGGGAGGGCAACATTTACCGATGAGCAGTTCTTC,CASSFTISGRATFTDEQFF
NA,TRBV4-1,TRBJ1-2,NA,TGCGCCAGCAGCCAAGGACCACAGGCAGGGAACTATGGCTACACCTTC,CASSQGPQAGNYGYTF
NA,TRBV11-2,TRBJ2-7,NA,TGTGCCAGCAGCTGGTCGATAGCCTACGAGCAGTACTTC,CASSWSIAYEQYF
NA,TRBV7-9,TRBJ2-3,NA,TGTGCCAGCAGCTTAGATACTAACCGCCGCACAGATACGCAGTATTTT,CASSLDTNRRTDTQYF
NA,TRBV5-1,TRBJ2-1,TRBD2,TGCGCCAGCAGCTTGTCGATACTAGCGAGCTCCTACAATGAGCAGTTCTTC,CASSLSILASSYNEQFF
once,TRBV4-1,TRBJ2-3,NA,TGCGCCAGCAGCCAACCTCTCACAGATACGCAGTATTTT,CASSQPLTDTQYF
NA,TRBV28,TRBJ2-1,TRBD2,TGTGCCAGCAGTTTTGGACTAGCGGGAAGCTTGGATGAGCAGTTCTTC,CASSFGLAGSLDEQFF
NA,TRBV9,TRBJ2-7,NA,TGTGCCAGCAGCGTAGGGGACGTCTCCTACGAGCAGTACTTC,CASSVGDVSYEQYF
once,TRBV6-5,TRBJ2-7,TRBD2,TGTGCCAGCAGCCCCGGACTAGCCACCTTATACGAGCAGTACTTC,CASSPGLATLYEQYF
NA,TRBV19,TRBJ2-2,NA,TGTGCCAGTAGTATTCGTGGCGGGGAGCTGTTTTTT,CASSIRGGELFF
NA,TRBV29-1,TRBJ2-1,NA,TGCAGCGTGAACTCAGGTGTCGATGAGCAGTTCTTC,CSVNSGVDEQFF
NA,TRBV5-1,TRBJ2-2,TRBD1,TGCGCCAGCAGTTCCGACAGGGTTTTCACCGGGGAGCTGTTTTTT,CASSSDRVFTGELFF
NA,TRBV2,TRBJ2-6,NA,TGTGCCAGCAATCAAGGGGCCAACGTCCTGACTTTC,CASNQGANVLTF
NA,TRBV7-6,TRBJ2-1,NA,TGTGCCAGCAGCTTTAACACCGACAATGAGCAGTTCTTC,CASSFNTDNEQFF
NA,TRBV14,TRBJ2-3,NA,TGTGCCAGCAGCTTGCTCGTTACAGATACGCAGTATTTT,CASSLLVTDTQYF